Listed below are T cell receptor beta chains from one sample, sequenced in a study of blood T cell repertoires in COVID-19. The repertoire was sequenced with immunoSEQ multiplex PCR; TCRdb's copy has only in-frame clones and lacks some. Among roughly 210,000 clones listed, around 84% were seen once. Specimen: peripheral blood. These receptors all come from a woman older than 75 with COVID-19, enrolled during active disease. The CDR3 runs from the conserved cysteine through the conserved F or W. The order of the fields is CDR3 length, V gene, J gene, D gene, clone size, CDR3 DNA, CDR3 protein. The D gene is left open where the match is weak. Where a row states a size, it is once, few, many or the class of an expanded clone; other rows omit it.

>13|TRBV5-1|TRBJ2-5|NA|NA
TGCGCCACTACCACCTGGGGCGGAGAGACCCAGTACTTC
CATTTWGGETQYF
>12|TRBV2|TRBJ1-6|NA|NA
TGTGCCAGCAGTGCGGGAGATTCACCCCTCCACTTT
CASSAGDSPLHF
>12|TRBV5-1|TRBJ2-1|NA|NA
TGCGCCAGCAGCTTGGGAGTCAACGAGCAGTTCTTC
CASSLGVNEQFF
>16|TRBV7-2|TRBJ2-4|TRBD2|few
TGTGCCAGCAGCTTATATCCGATAGCGGGGGGGTTCATTCAGTACTTC
CASSLYPIAGGFIQYF
>18|TRBV11-2|TRBJ1-3|NA|NA
TGTGCCAGCAGCTTGCCCTATCTACTTATAGGGGGTGGAAACACCATATATTTT
CASSLPYLLIGGGNTIYF
>15|TRBV2|TRBJ1-5|NA|NA
TGTGCCAGCAGACCCGCTGGGCCGATTCGTCGGCCCCAGCATTTT
CASRPAGPIRRPQHF
>13|TRBV7-2|TRBJ2-7|TRBD2|NA
TGTGCCAGCAGCTTGGGGGGAGGGCTCGAGCAGTACTTC
CASSLGGGLEQYF
>13|TRBV28|TRBJ1-2|TRBD1|NA
TGTGCCAGCAGGGGACAGGGACCCTATGGCTACACCTTC
CASRGQGPYGYTF
>13|TRBV18|TRBJ2-1|NA|NA
TGTGCCAGCTCCCGCGAACCGGGGAATGAGCAGTTCTTC
CASSREPGNEQFF
>12|TRBV12-3/TRBV12-4|TRBJ1-1|NA|once
TGTGCCAGCGCAAAACTGAGGCTGGCCGCTTTCTTT
CASAKLRLAAFF